This passage covers 23 T cell receptor beta chains from one sample sequenced in a study of relationships among human T cell subsets. From pooled CD4+ and CD8+ T cells, anti-CD45RA microbeads isolated naive plus transitional cells. Semiquantitative ARM-PCR amplified T cell receptor alpha and beta CDR3 regions from mRNA. Tagged nested gene-specific primers were used first, then communal superprimers amplified exponentially. TCRdb passed the multiplex PCR reads through MiXCR, listing each CDR3 protein once. This table holds about 7,300 distinct CDR3 sequences, approximately 70% found once. Sequences were obtained from naive and transitional (CD45RA+) T cells sorted from blood. The receptor set was obtained from a man in his forties or fifties in good health.

The rearrangement uses TRBV19 and TRBJ2-7; no definite D call. CDR1 LNHDA and CDR2 SQIVND come from the germline V gene (reference sequence). This CDR3 region has 14 residues. Trimming pared 3 bases from V and 0 bases from J, leaving 9 bases between. This CDR3 is CASSIGHGSYEQYF. CDR3 nucleotide sequence: TGTGCCAGTAGTATCGGGCACGGCTCCTACGAGCAGTACTTC.

The chain couples TRBV30 to TRBJ2-5; no clear D gene. The CDR3 loop spans 12 amino acids. Deletions cut 0 bases from V and 1 base from J, with 3 bases between. Germline V gives CDR1 GTSNPN, CDR2 SVGIG (reference sequence). The DNA for the CDR3 is TGTGCCTGGAGTGTACCCCAAGAGACCCAGTACTTC. Its translation is CAWSVPQETQYF.

The V gene is TRBV20-1, the J gene TRBJ2-1; 7 bases fit TRBD1. V lost 5 bases and J lost 2; bases outside the gene matches: 6. The CDR3 has 14 residues. Germline loops: CDR1 DFQATT, CDR2 SNEGSKA (reference sequence). CDR3 sequence reads: CSALGQATYNEQFF. The CDR3 DNA is TGCAGTGCTTTAGGACAGGCCACCTACAATGAGCAGTTCTTC.

There are a few counts of this clonotype. The V gene is TRBV28, the J gene TRBJ1-1; D uncertain. Per germline, CDR1 MDHEN and CDR2 SYDVKM. The V and J ends lost 3 bases and 6 bases respectively, with 5 bases between them. The CDR3 is 11 residues long. CDR3 in amino acids: CASSLISEAFF. DNA of the CDR3: TGTGCCAGCAGTTTGATTTCTGAAGCTTTCTTT.

This clonotype was seen a few times. The chain has TRBV11-2 and TRBJ1-1; D gene uncertain. V gave up 2 bases and J gave up 7 bases, with 11 bases separating them. The CDR3 covers 13 residues. Germline V gene data show CDR1 as SGHAT and CDR2 as FQNNGV. The CDR3 sequence: CASSLREPVEAFF. For the CDR3, the DNA is TGTGCCAGCAGCTTACGGGAACCGGTTGAAGCTTTCTTT.

This clonotype is a singleton in its sample. The V call is TRBV11-2, the J call TRBJ2-3, with D maybe TRBD1 (6 bases). The CDR3 spans 15 residues. V was cut by 5 bases and J by 1 base, with 13 bases left in between. Looked up from germline, CDR1 is SGHAT and CDR2 is FQNNGV. CDR3 sequence reads: CASSTRQDRTDTQYF. In DNA form, the CDR3 reads TGTGCCAGCAGCACTAGACAGGATCGCACAGATACGCAGTATTTT.

The chain employs TRBV28 and TRBJ1-1; unclear D gene. Trimming stripped 1 base from V and 6 bases from J, with 6 bases between. This CDR3 spans 12 amino acids. Germline CDR1 is MDHEN and CDR2 is SYDVKM. For the CDR3, the DNA is TGTGCCAGCAGTTTATTTGCAGCTGAAGCTTTCTTT. It translates to CASSLFAAEAFF.

The chain links TRBV5-1 to TRBJ2-7; TRBD2 aligns across 8 bases. The germline gives CDR1 SGHRS, CDR2 YFSETQ. The length of the CDR3 is 13 residues. Trimming removed 2 bases from V and 7 bases from J; junction bases left unmatched: 5. The CDR3 bases are TGCGCCAGCAGCTTACGGGAGGGCCGTGAGCAGTACTTC. This sequence encodes CASSLREGREQYF. Filled out from reference TRBV5-1 and TRBJ2-7, the complete variable domain reads KAGVTQTPRYLIKTRGQQVTLSCSPISGHRSVSWYQQTPGQGLQFLFEYFSETQRNKGNFPGRFSGRQFSNSRSEMNVSTLELGDSALYLCASSLREGREQYFGPGTRLTVT.

This clonotype was detected only a few times. The chain recombines TRBV29-1 with TRBJ2-1; D is possibly TRBD1 or TRBD2 (5 bases each). Germline V CDR1 and CDR2: SQVTM, ANQGSEA. Deletions cut 4 bases from V and 6 bases from J, with 7 bases between. The CDR3 has 11 amino acids. CDR3 DNA: TGCAGCGTTGGGGGGAGCAATGAGCAGTTCTTC. Amino acid sequence: CSVGGSNEQFF.

The chain uses TRBV28 and TRBJ2-3; no clear D. The CDR3 consists of 14 residues. V shed 5 bases and J shed 0 bases, with 9 bases lying between them. Germline CDR1 MDHEN, CDR2 SYDVKM. CDR3 sequence: CASSGRFSTDTQYF. The CDR3 DNA reads TGTGCCAGCAGTGGAAGGTTTAGCACAGATACGCAGTATTTT.

V usage is TRBV14 and J usage is TRBJ2-7, with a possible D match to TRBD1 (6 bases). V gave up 0 bases and J gave up 1 base, with 7 bases separating them. The CDR3 is made up of 14 amino acids. Germline CDR1 reads SGHDN; CDR2 reads FVKESK. The CDR3 DNA is TGTGCCAGCAGCCAAGAAGACAGGTCCTACGAGCAGTACTTC. It codes for CASSQEDRSYEQYF.

The genes are TRBV20-1 and TRBJ2-7, with D possibly being TRBD1 or TRBD2 (5 bases each). Germline V gene data show CDR1 as DFQATT and CDR2 as SNEGSKA (reference sequence). This CDR3 has 11 residues. This CDR3 is CRPALGDRQYF. Written as DNA, the CDR3 is TGCAGACCCGCCCTGGGGGATCGGCAGTACTTC.

The chain carries TRBV28 and TRBJ2-7; D might be TRBD1 (6 bases). Germline V lookup: CDR1 MDHEN, CDR2 SYDVKM. The CDR3 extends over 11 amino acids. With 10 bases removed from V and 3 bases from J, the gap between germline ends came to 10 bases. CDR3 amino acids: CAIIQGYEQYF. CDR3 nucleotides: TGTGCCATTATACAGGGCTACGAGCAGTACTTC.

This clonotype came up a few times. This chain links TRBV12-3 or TRBV12-4 with TRBJ2-7; D possibly uses TRBD1 or TRBD2 (5 bases each). Trimming stripped 4 bases from V and 1 base from J, with 8 bases between. This CDR3 has 13 amino acids. The CDR3 DNA reads as TGTGCCAGCAGTTGGGGGATGTCCTACGAGCAGTACTTC. Amino acids: CASSWGMSYEQYF.

The rearrangement uses TRBV7-8 and TRBJ2-3, with a weak D call TRBD2 (5 bases). The CDR3 covers 15 residues. Deletions cut 5 bases from V and 2 bases from J, with 14 bases between. Germline-derived CDR1 and CDR2 are SGHVS and FQNEAQ. CDR3 in DNA: TGTGCCAGCAGCCCCTGGGGAGAGTACACAGATACGCAGTATTTT. This gives the protein CASSPWGEYTDTQYF.

The chain couples TRBV6-4 to TRBJ2-5; the match to TRBD2 covers 14 bases. Trimming removed 5 bases from V and 6 bases from J; junction bases left unmatched: 8. The CDR3 loop spans 16 amino acids. Germline V gene data show CDR1 as MRHNA and CDR2 as SNTAGT. Here the CDR3 reads CASSPSGTSGSQTQYF. The CDR3 coding sequence is TGTGCCAGCAGTCCTTCCGGGACTAGCGGGAGTCAGACCCAGTACTTC.

CDR3 nucleotides: TGTGCCAGCAGCTTAGGGTCGGGCAGGAAAAACATTCAGTACTTC. It specifies CASSLGSGRKNIQYF. The chain combines TRBV11-2 with TRBJ2-4; D remains unclear. Deletions cut 1 base from V and 4 bases from J, with 11 bases between. Germline V gene sequence: CDR1 SGHAT, CDR2 FQNNGV. The CDR3 totals 15 residues. Full variable domain (outside the CDR3, taken from reference TRBV11-2 and TRBJ2-4): EAGVAQSPRYKIIEKRQSVAFWCNPISGHATLYWYQQILGQGPKLLIQFQNNGVVDDSQLPKDRFSAERLKGVDSTLKIQPAKLEDSAVYLCASSLGSGRKNIQYFGAGTRLSVL.

As for this clonotype: Relative to the germline gene, one junction end is altered; a read error may explain this. The chain employs TRBV5-4 and TRBJ2-1; D unclear. CDR3 length: 14 amino acids. Germline assignment: CDR1 SGHNT and CDR2 YYREEE (reference sequence). The CDR3 region is CASSRGRTYNEQFF. The CDR3 nucleotides read TGCGCCAGCAGCCGAGGACGGACGTACAATGAGCAGTTCTTC.

This clonotype showed up just a few times. The chain combines TRBV10-3 with TRBJ2-7; no reliable D call. Trimming removed 4 bases at V and 1 base at J, with 8 bases between. Germline CDR1 ENHRY, CDR2 SYGVKD. CDR3 length: 13 residues. CDR3 nucleotide sequence: TGTGCCATCAGTGCCCCGCCTTCCTACGAGCAGTACTTC. Its translation: CAISAPPSYEQYF.

The chain joins TRBV19 to TRBJ1-5; 7 nucleotides align to TRBD1. V gave up 5 bases and J gave up 5 bases; unmatched junction bases: 9. The V gene's germline CDR1 is LNHDA and CDR2 SQIVND (reference sequence). The CDR3 has 15 residues. The CDR3 DNA is TGTGCCAGTAGTCCCTGGGGGGACAGTGATCAGCCCCAGCATTTT. Translating it yields CASSPWGDSDQPQHF.

This clonotype has a handful of counts. The chain links TRBV10-2 to TRBJ2-7, with no clear D. V was clipped by 0 bases and J by 5 bases, with 5 bases between them. The CDR3 has 12 residues. Germline lookup yields CDR1 WSHSY and CDR2 SAAADI. CDR3 sequence: CASSESADEQYF. CDR3 DNA: TGCGCCAGCAGTGAGTCGGCGGACGAGCAGTACTTC.

This clonotype was seen only a few times. The V call is TRBV11-1, the J call TRBJ2-7, with 7 bases aligning to TRBD1. After removal of 3 bases from V and 4 bases from J, the junction contained 3 bases not matched to a gene. The CDR3 extends over 13 amino acids. Germline V CDR1 and CDR2: SGHAT, FQDESV (reference sequence). In nucleotides, the CDR3 is TGTGCCAGCAGCTTTGGGACAGCTTACGAGCAGTACTTC. Protein: CASSFGTAYEQYF.

The chain couples TRBV11-2 to TRBJ2-1; D not resolved. V gave up 1 base and J gave up 0 bases, with 13 bases separating them. The CDR3 loop spans 17 amino acids. Germline loops: CDR1 SGHAT, CDR2 FQNNGV. The CDR3 sequence: CASSLVAAYSSYNEQFF. For the CDR3, the DNA is TGTGCCAGCAGCTTAGTTGCCGCGTACAGCTCCTACAATGAGCAGTTCTTC.